The sequence of this T cell receptor (beta chain) was determined in a study of radiation and T cells in renal cell carcinoma. The study, taken as a whole, reports: From baseline, blood top tumor clonotypes peaked at 2 weeks post-radiation.

Remarks on this clone: Its cognate antigen is unknown.

In germline, CDR1 is SGDLS, CDR2 YYNGEE. V lost 4 bases and J 0 bases, leaving 11 bases between the germline ends. The CDR3 extends over 15 amino acids. Profiling relied on immunoSEQ multiplex PCR, and the TCRdb table lists in-frame clones only, not all of them. The sample has approximately 83,000 clones; around 81% are singletons. Stated time point: blood 4 weeks post-SBRT, at nephrectomy. The treatment: 15 Gy SBRT to primary tumor, nephrectomy 4 weeks later. Nephrectomy followed 15 Gy stereotactic body radiation by 4 weeks. This renal cell carcinoma was of the clear cell type. This receptor was obtained from a man aged 45-65 years with renal cell carcinoma. The V call is TRBV9, the J call TRBJ1-3; D is uncertain. The source material was blood, sampled from a patient whose treatment included radiotherapy and nephrectomy. The CDR3, as DNA: TGTGCCAGCAGCCCAGGCACCAGCTCTGGAAACACCATATATTTT. Translation gives CASSPGTSSGNTIYF. Filled out from reference TRBV9 and TRBJ1-3, the complete variable domain reads DSGVTQTPKHLITATGQRVTLRCSPRSGDLSVYWYQQSLDQGLQFLIQYYNGEERAKGNILERFSAQQFPDLHSELNLSSLELGDSALYFCASSPGTSSGNTIYFGEGSWLTVV.